This T cell receptor (beta chain) stems from a study of blood T cells in healthy people across ages. Germline assignment: CDR1 LGHDT and CDR2 YNNKEL (reference sequence). The CDR3 runs to 13 residues. Combining a sample-barcoded 5' primer with a J-beta primer mix, a second PCR ran for about 7 to 12 cycles. TCRdb independently ran MiXCR on the 5' RACE reads; one entry per CDR3 protein. In the table there are around 1.5 million distinct CDR3 sequences, about 31% of which are singletons. Concerning this clonotype: At one end, the junction sequence differs from germline, possibly due to a read error.

The receptor was isolated from a woman in her 30s in good health. The sample taken for sequencing was blood. The genes are TRBV3-1 and TRBJ1-5; D is ambiguous. The CDR3 here is CASSQEGNRPQHF. The CDR3 nucleotides read TGTGCCAGCAGCCAAGAAGGGAATCGGCCCCAGCATTTT.